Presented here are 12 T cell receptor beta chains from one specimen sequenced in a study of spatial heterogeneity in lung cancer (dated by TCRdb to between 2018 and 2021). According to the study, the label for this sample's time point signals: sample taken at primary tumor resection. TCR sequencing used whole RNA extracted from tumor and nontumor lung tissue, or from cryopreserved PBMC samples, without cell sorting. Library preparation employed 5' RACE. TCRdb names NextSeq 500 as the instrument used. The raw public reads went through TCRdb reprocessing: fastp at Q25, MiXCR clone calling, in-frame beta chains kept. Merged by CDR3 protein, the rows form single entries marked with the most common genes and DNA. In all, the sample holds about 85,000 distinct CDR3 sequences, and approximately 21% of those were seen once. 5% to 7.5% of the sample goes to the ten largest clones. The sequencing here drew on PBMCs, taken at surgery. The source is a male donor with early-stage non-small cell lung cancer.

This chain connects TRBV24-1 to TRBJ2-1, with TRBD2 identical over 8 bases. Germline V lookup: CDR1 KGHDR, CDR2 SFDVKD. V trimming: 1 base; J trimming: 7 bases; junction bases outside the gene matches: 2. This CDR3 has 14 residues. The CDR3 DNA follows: TGTGCCACCAGTGATTTTACTAGCGGAAATGAGCAGTTCTTC. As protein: CATSDFTSGNEQFF.

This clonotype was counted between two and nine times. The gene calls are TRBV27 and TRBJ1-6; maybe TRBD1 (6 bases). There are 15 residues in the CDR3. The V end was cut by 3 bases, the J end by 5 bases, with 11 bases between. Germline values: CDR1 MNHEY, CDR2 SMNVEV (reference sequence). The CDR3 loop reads CASSLGGSDNSPLHF. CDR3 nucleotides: TGTGCCAGCAGTTTGGGGGGCTCGGATAATTCACCCCTCCACTTT.

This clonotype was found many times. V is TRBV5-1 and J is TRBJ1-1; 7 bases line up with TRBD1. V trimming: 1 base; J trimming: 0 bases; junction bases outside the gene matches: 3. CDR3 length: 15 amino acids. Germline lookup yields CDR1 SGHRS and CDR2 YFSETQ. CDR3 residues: CASSLSGTVNTEAFF. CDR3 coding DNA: TGCGCCAGCAGCTTGTCGGGGACAGTGAACACTGAAGCTTTCTTT.

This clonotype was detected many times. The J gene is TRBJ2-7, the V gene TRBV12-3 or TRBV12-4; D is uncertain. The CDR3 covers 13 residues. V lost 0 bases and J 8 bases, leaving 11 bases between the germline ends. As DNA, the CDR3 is TGTGCCAGCAGTTTAGCTGGTAGTTCGAAGCAGTACTTC. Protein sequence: CASSLAGSSKQYF.

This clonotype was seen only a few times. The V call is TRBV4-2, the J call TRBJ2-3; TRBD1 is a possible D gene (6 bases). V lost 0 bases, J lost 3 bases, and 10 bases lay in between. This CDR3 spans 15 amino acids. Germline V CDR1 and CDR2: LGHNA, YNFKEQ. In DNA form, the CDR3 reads TGTGCCAGCAGCCAAGAACAGGGCACAACAGATACGCAGTATTTT. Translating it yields CASSQEQGTTDTQYF.

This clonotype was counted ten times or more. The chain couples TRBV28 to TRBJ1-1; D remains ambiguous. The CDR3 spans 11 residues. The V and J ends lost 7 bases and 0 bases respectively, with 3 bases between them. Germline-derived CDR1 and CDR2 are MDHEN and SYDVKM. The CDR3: CASILNTEAFF. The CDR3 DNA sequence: TGTGCCAGCATCCTGAACACTGAAGCTTTCTTT.

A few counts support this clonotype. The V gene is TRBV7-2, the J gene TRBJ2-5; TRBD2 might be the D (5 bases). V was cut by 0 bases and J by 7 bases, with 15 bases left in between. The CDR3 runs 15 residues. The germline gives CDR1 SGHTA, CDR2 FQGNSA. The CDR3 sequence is CASSLARTAEGTQYF. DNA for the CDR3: TGTGCCAGCAGCTTAGCGAGGACGGCTGAGGGGACCCAGTACTTC.

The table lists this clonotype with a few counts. The CDR3 is CSARWTSGVETQYF. CDR3 nucleotides: TGCAGTGCTAGATGGACTAGCGGGGTGGAGACCCAGTACTTC. V gene TRBV20-1 combines with J gene TRBJ2-5; 12 bases map to TRBD2. The junction had 3 bases not matched to a gene; V was cut back by 2 bases and J by 5 bases. The CDR3 covers 14 residues. CDR1 DFQATT and CDR2 SNEGSKA come from the germline V gene (reference sequence).

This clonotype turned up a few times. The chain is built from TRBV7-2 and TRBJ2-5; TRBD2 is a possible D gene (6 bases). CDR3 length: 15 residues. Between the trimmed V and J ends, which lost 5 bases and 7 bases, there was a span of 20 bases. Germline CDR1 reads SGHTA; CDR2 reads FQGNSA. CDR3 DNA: TGTGCCAGCAGCCCTTCCGGGAGCGGCGGTCGGACCCAGTACTTC. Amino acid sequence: CASSPSGSGGRTQYF.

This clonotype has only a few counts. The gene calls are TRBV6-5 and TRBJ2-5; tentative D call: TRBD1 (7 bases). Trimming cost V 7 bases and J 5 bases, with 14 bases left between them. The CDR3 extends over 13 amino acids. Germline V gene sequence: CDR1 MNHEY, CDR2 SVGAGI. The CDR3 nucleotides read TGTGCCAGCATTGAGGGGGCGGGGGAGACCCAGTACTTC. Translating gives CASIEGAGETQYF.

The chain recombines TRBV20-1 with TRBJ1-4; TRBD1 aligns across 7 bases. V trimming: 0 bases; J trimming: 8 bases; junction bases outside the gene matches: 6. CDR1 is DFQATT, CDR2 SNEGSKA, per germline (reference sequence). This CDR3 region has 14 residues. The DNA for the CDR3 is TGCAGTGCTAGAGAGACAGGGCAGTCAGAAAAACTGTTTTTT. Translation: CSARETGQSEKLFF.

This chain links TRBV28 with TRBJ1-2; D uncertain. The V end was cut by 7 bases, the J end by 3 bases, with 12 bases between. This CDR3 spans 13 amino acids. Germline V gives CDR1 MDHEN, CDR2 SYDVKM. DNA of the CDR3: TGTGCCAGCACCAAAGGAGGGTACTATGGCTACACCTTC. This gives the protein CASTKGGYYGYTF.